Given below is one TCR beta chain in context. Trimming took 7 bases from V and 11 from J; bases not matched to a gene: 8. In germline, CDR1 is SEHNR, CDR2 FQNEAQ (reference sequence). The CDR3 contains 13 residues. This sample was included in a study of T-cell memory formation after mild COVID-19. Amplification by 5'RACE using constant-segment primers produced TCR alpha and TCR beta cDNA libraries that carried sample barcodes and UMIs. Each CDR3 protein gets one entry after TCRdb re-called the 5' RACE reads with MiXCR. The sample carries about 430,000 distinct CDR3 sequences, 20% to 25% recorded once.

The sequencing sample was made of PBMCs or a T cell subset sorted from them (not recorded which). This TCR derives from an adult woman who had mild COVID-19 (a few samples of this study predate the infection). Cell type and time point are not known. This sequence joins TRBV7-9 and TRBJ1-4; 9 nucleotides align to TRBD1. This CDR3 is CASNPGQGGKLFF. The CDR3 DNA follows: TGTGCCAGCAACCCGGGACAGGGTGGTAAACTGTTTTTT.